The clone carrying this T cell receptor (beta chain) has just one count. Its antigen is as yet unknown. The germline gene is not matched at one end of the junction; a read error may be the cause. The CDR3 has 16 residues. Per the germline V gene, CDR1 is MNHEY and CDR2 is SMNVEV (reference sequence). The data derive from a study of blood T cells in healthy people across ages. Through a sample-barcoded 5' primer and a J-beta primer mix, a second PCR was run for roughly 7 to 12 cycles. TCRdb re-called the 5' RACE reads with MiXCR, one entry per CDR3 protein. The sample holds about 760,000 distinct CDR3 sequences, roughly three fifths seen once. Regarding the study as a whole: TCR beta diversity per million T cells fell roughly linearly with age. It was found that TCR beta diversity correlated strongly with the percentage of naive T cells.

The TCR was taken from a man aged 40-55 years in good health. The material sequenced was blood. The rearrangement uses TRBV27 and TRBJ1-2; TRBD1 aligns across 8 bases. CDR3 in DNA: TGTGCCAGCAGTTCTACCAGGACAGGGTTAGTCTATGGCAACACCTTC. Translating it yields CASSSTRTGLVYGNTF.